The 18 T cell receptor beta chains below were found in one sample sequenced in a study of blood T cell repertoires in COVID-19. The repertoire was sequenced with immunoSEQ multiplex PCR; TCRdb's copy has only in-frame clones and lacks some. The profile shows some 150,000 clones, nearly 80% of them singletons. The sequencing sample was made of peripheral blood. All receptors derive from an elderly man with acute or convalescent COVID-19.

The J gene is TRBJ1-5, the V gene TRBV12-3 or TRBV12-4, with TRBD1 matching over 9 bases. V trimming: 6 bases; J trimming: 7 bases; junction bases outside the gene matches: 4. The CDR3 runs to 13 residues. The DNA for the CDR3 is TGTGCCAGCAGGGCGACAGGGGGGCAGCCCCAGCATTTT. Translating it yields CASRATGGQPQHF.

The chain joins TRBV6-2 or TRBV6-3 to TRBJ2-1; TRBD1 matches 7 bases. V gave up 4 bases and J gave up 8 bases; unmatched junction bases: 11. CDR1 and CDR2 from the germline V gene are MNHEY and SVGEGT. The CDR3 consists of 15 residues. The CDR3 nucleotides read TGTGCCAGCAGTTCCCCCGACAGGGCTGGCGATGAGCAGTTCTTC. Its protein is CASSSPDRAGDEQFF.

The J gene is TRBJ2-1, the V gene TRBV12-2; TRBD1 is the table's D call and was not checked against the DNA. TRBV12-2 is a recognized pseudogene. The CDR3 is 20 residues long. The CDR3 loop reads CASRLNSRASPAGADNEQFF. The CDR3 bases are TGTGCAAGTCGCCTAAATAGCCGGGCCTCGCCAGCAGGGGCAGACAATGAGCAGTTCTTC.

The CDR3 DNA reads TGTGCCAGCAGCCAAACGGACAGCTATGGCTACACCTTC. It codes for CASSQTDSYGYTF. V gene TRBV7-9 combines with J gene TRBJ1-2; the D gene is possibly TRBD1 (6 bases). Trimming stripped 5 bases from V and 4 bases from J, with 11 bases between. The CDR3 is 13 amino acids. The germline gives CDR1 SEHNR, CDR2 FQNEAQ (reference sequence).

This chain links TRBV10-1 with TRBJ2-3, with D tentatively TRBD2 (6 bases). CDR3 length equals 15 residues. V dropped 6 bases and J dropped 0 bases, with 13 bases sitting between them. CDR1 and CDR2 (germline): WNHNN, SYGVQD (reference sequence). The CDR3 loop reads CASRGDCTSTDTQYF. CDR3 bases: TGCGCCAGCAGGGGGGACTGCACTAGCACAGATACGCAGTATTTT.

CDR3 DNA: TGTGCCAGTAGTCCAAGGACTAGCGCTCATCGGCAGTTCTTC. It specifies CASSPRTSAHRQFF. This sequence joins TRBV19 and TRBJ2-1; 9 bases map to TRBD2. CDR3 size: 14 residues. Germline V gene lookup returns CDR1 LNHDA and CDR2 SQIVND (reference sequence). Trimming removed 5 bases from V and 12 bases from J; junction bases left unmatched: 11. Using reference TRBV19 and TRBJ2-1 for the parts outside the CDR3, the full variable domain is DGGITQSPKYLFRKEGQNVTLSCEQNLNHDAMYWYRQDPGQGLRLIYYSQIVNDFQKGDIAEGYSVSREKKESFPLTVTSAQKNPTAFYLCASSPRTSAHRQFFGPGTRLTVL.

This rearrangement joins TRBV7-9 to TRBJ1-2, with D perhaps TRBD1 (6 bases). Per germline, CDR1 SEHNR and CDR2 FQNEAQ (reference sequence). CDR3 length: 18 residues. V was shortened by 10 bases and J by 5 bases, with 32 bases between the two germline ends. The CDR3 nucleotides are TGTGCCACCGACCCCCCCCGCAGGGGTTTTGAGGATCGGTATGGCTACACCTTC. This translates into CATDPPRRGFEDRYGYTF.

The V gene is TRBV7-8, the J gene TRBJ2-7, with 7 bases matching TRBD2. V trimming: 5 bases; J trimming: 12 bases; junction bases outside the gene matches: 10. Germline V gene data show CDR1 as SGHVS and CDR2 as FQNEAQ. There are 12 residues in the CDR3. CDR3 DNA sequence: TGTGCCAGCAGCCTCCGGGGGGACCTTTGGTACTTC. It specifies CASSLRGDLWYF. The full variable domain, its missing parts supplied by reference TRBV7-8 and TRBJ2-7, is GAGVSQSPRYKVAKRGQDVALRCDPISGHVSLFWYQQALGQGPEFLTYFQNEAQLDKSGLPSDRFFAERPEGSVSTLKIQRTQQEDSAVYLCASSLRGDLWYFGPGTRLTVT.

The J gene is TRBJ1-5, the V gene TRBV3-1 (or the pseudogene TRBV3-2); D not certain. The CDR3 has 13 amino acids. Trimming took 0 bases from V and 7 from J, leaving 7 bases between them. CDR1 and CDR2 (germline): LGHDT, YNNKEL (reference sequence). As DNA, the CDR3 is TGTGCCAGCAGCCAAGATCCTGGCCAGCCCCAGCATTTT. This encodes CASSQDPGQPQHF.

CDR3 bases: TGTGCCAGCGGGAGAGGGCCGGCCGAAAAACTGTTTTTT. This sequence encodes CASGRGPAEKLFF. The chain combines TRBV5-8 with TRBJ1-4; D not resolved. Germline-derived CDR1 and CDR2 are SGHTS and YDEGEE. V lost 7 bases and J 8 bases, leaving 15 bases between the germline ends. CDR3 size: 13 residues.

This clone was seen more than once but under ten times. The chain carries TRBV27 and TRBJ1-4; D remains ambiguous. The V and J ends lost 6 bases and 5 bases respectively, with 16 bases between them. The germline V gene encodes CDR1 MNHEY and CDR2 SMNVEV (reference sequence). The CDR3 extends over 15 amino acids. The CDR3 sequence: CASSPPQLRNEKLFF. DNA for the CDR3: TGTGCCAGCAGCCCACCCCAACTGCGGAATGAAAAACTGTTTTTT. Combining the CDR3 with reference TRBV27 and TRBJ1-4 gives the whole variable domain EAQVTQNPRYLITVTGKKLTVTCSQNMNHEYMSWYRQDPGLGLRQIYYSMNVEVTDKGDVPEGYKVSRKEKRNFPLILESPSPNQTSLYFCASSPPQLRNEKLFFGSGTQLSVL.

The chain joins TRBV7-3 to TRBJ1-1; D perhaps matches TRBD1 (5 bases). The CDR3 length is 14 residues. Germline V gives CDR1 SGHTA, CDR2 FQGTGA. The V end was cut by 5 bases, the J end by 1 base, with 11 bases between. The CDR3 nucleotides read TGTGCCAGCAGCCCAAGTGGGGCGAACACTGAAGCTTTCTTT. Translating gives CASSPSGANTEAFF.

This chain links TRBV27 with TRBJ2-3; D uncertain. This CDR3 spans 16 amino acids. V was trimmed by 2 bases and J by 0 bases, leaving 12 bases between them. In germline, CDR1 is MNHEY, CDR2 SMNVEV (reference sequence). The DNA of the CDR3 is TGTGCCAGCAGTTTAGTTCCCCCTTTTAGCACAGATACGCAGTATTTT. Its protein product is CASSLVPPFSTDTQYF.

This sequence joins TRBV5-4 and TRBJ1-6; 7 bases agree with TRBD1. V lost 0 bases and J lost 8; bases outside the gene matches: 5. CDR1 is SGHNT, CDR2 YYREEE, per germline (reference sequence). This CDR3 has 15 residues. The CDR3 coding sequence is TGTGCCAGCAGCTTGGGGTCCGGGACAGATTCACCCCTCCACTTT. This sequence encodes CASSLGSGTDSPLHF.

The chain has TRBV5-1 and TRBJ2-1, with TRBD2 identical over 10 bases. The V and J ends lost 6 bases and 2 bases, in that order; junction bases with no gene match: 8. Germline lookup yields CDR1 SGHRS and CDR2 YFSETQ. This CDR3 contains 16 residues. CDR3 loop: CASNALAGGAYNEQFF. The DNA for the CDR3 is TGCGCCAGCAACGCCTTAGCGGGGGGAGCCTACAATGAGCAGTTCTTC.

The chain has TRBV5-4 and TRBJ2-6; D is possibly TRBD1 (6 bases). The V and J ends lost 4 bases and 0 bases respectively, with 11 bases between them. The CDR3 is 16 residues long. Germline CDR1 reads SGHNT; CDR2 reads YYREEE (reference sequence). The CDR3 spells CASSLWTVSGANVLTF. The CDR3, as DNA: TGTGCCAGCAGCCTCTGGACAGTCTCTGGGGCCAACGTCCTGACTTTC.

The rearrangement joins TRBV4-3 to TRBJ1-2, with 7 bases fitting TRBD1. In germline, CDR1 is LGHNA, CDR2 YSLEER. V was clipped by 0 bases and J by 4 bases; unmatched bases: 5. The length of the CDR3 is 15 residues. The CDR3 DNA sequence: TGCGCCAGCAGCCAAGATACGAGACAGGGCTATGGCTACACCTTC. Translating gives CASSQDTRQGYGYTF.

This clone is a singleton in its sample. The genes are TRBV5-1 and TRBJ1-5; D may be TRBD1 (5 bases). Trimming pared 1 base from V and 5 bases from J, leaving 10 bases between. The CDR3 loop spans 14 amino acids. The germline V gene encodes CDR1 SGHRS and CDR2 YFSETQ. In DNA form, the CDR3 reads TGCGCCAGCAGCTTGCCAGGGAAAGATCAGCCCCAGCATTTT. It specifies CASSLPGKDQPQHF.